These 16 T cell receptor beta chains originate from one sample sequenced in a study of T cell repertoires in cytomegalovirus infection. No antigen has been assigned to these receptors. TCRdb recomputed calls from the reads with MiXCR, one row per CDR3 protein. The data contain about 830,000 distinct CDR3 sequences, around a third of them singletons. Sequencing used cultured CD8+ T cells from PBMCs, obtained from culture after CMV antigen stimulation. These receptors were collected from a human donor in good health (CMV status not recorded). Some clones in this sample may be carry-over from other donors' samples.

This clonotype was detected many times. The V call is TRBV7-6, the J call TRBJ2-1; no firm D call. The germline V and J ends were trimmed by 0 bases and 6 bases, with 6 bases remaining between them. The CDR3 length is 13 residues. CDR1 SGHVS and CDR2 FNYEAQ come from the germline V gene. CDR3 in amino acids: CASSLAEGNEQFF. DNA of the CDR3: TGTGCCAGCAGCTTAGCGGAAGGCAATGAGCAGTTCTTC.

This clonotype came up many times. The chain has TRBV7-2 and TRBJ1-5, with a weak D call TRBD1 (5 bases). This CDR3 region has 16 residues. The germline CDR1 and CDR2 sequences are SGHTA and FQGNSA. Trimming removed 5 bases at V and 4 bases at J, with 18 bases between. The CDR3 loop reads CASSPTDSSRNQPQHF. CDR3 bases: TGTGCCAGCAGCCCCACCGACAGTTCTAGAAATCAGCCCCAGCATTTT.

The chain is built from TRBV6-2 or TRBV6-3 and TRBJ2-7; no reliable D call. There are 15 residues in the CDR3. The V end was cut by 6 bases, the J end by 0 bases, with 15 bases between. Germline assignment: CDR1 MNHEY and CDR2 SVGEGT. The CDR3 DNA is TGTGCCAGCAGCCAAGGGCCCTTAGGCTCCTACGAGCAGTACGTC. Amino acids: CASSQGPLGSYEQYV.

This sequence joins TRBV5-6 and TRBJ2-7; TRBD2 is a possible D gene (6 bases). Between the trimmed V and J ends, which lost 4 bases and 0 bases, there was a span of 29 bases. CDR3 length: 20 residues. Germline V lookup: CDR1 SGHDT, CDR2 YYEEEE. CDR3: CASSLGPFKPGLRSSYEQYF. CDR3 DNA sequence: TGTGCCAGCAGCCTTGGCCCATTTAAACCTGGACTAAGGAGCTCCTACGAGCAGTACTTC.

The chain joins TRBV5-6 to TRBJ2-4; D may be TRBD1 (7 bases). Trimming shortened V by 7 bases and J by 3 bases, and 23 bases separated the two germline ends. The germline CDR1 and CDR2 sequences are SGHDT and YYEEEE. The CDR3 loop spans 17 amino acids. CDR3 coding DNA: TGTGCCAGCTCCTTGACAGGGAGGAGGCCGGTCAAAAACATTCAGTACTTC. It is translated as CASSLTGRRPVKNIQYF.

In this sample, this clonotype turned up many times. The genes are TRBV7-2 and TRBJ2-3; D is unclear. In germline, CDR1 is SGHTA, CDR2 FQGNSA. The CDR3 spans 16 residues. Trimming stripped 1 base from V and 1 base from J, with 12 bases between. The CDR3 DNA follows: TGTGCCAGCAGCTTAGGTCAAGCCCGGCGCACAGATACGCAGTATTTT. This gives the protein CASSLGQARRTDTQYF. Full variable domain (missing parts from reference TRBV7-2 and TRBJ2-3): GAGVSQSPSNKVTEKGKDVELRCDPISGHTALYWYRQSLGQGLEFLIYFQGNSAPDKSGLPSDRFSAERTGGSVSTLTIQRTQQEDSAVYLCASSLGQARRTDTQYFGPGTRLTVL.

This clonotype has more than one count but fewer than ten. This chain's CDR3 is CASSQRDQGAYEQYF. The CDR3 nucleotides are TGCGCCAGCAGCCAACGGGACCAGGGTGCCTACGAGCAGTACTTC. The J gene is TRBJ2-7, the V gene TRBV4-1; D is possibly TRBD1 or TRBD2 (5 bases each). The CDR3 is 15 residues long. Germline V gives CDR1 MGHRA, CDR2 YSYEKL. Trimming took 2 bases from V and 2 from J, leaving 13 bases between them.

This clonotype occurred a few times. The chain couples TRBV29-1 to TRBJ2-5, with 9 bases identical to TRBD2. This CDR3 has 14 residues. J lost 1 base, V lost 6 bases, and 6 bases had no gene match. Germline V gene lookup returns CDR1 SQVTM and CDR2 ANQGSEA. CDR3 amino acids: CSVEPTSGQETQYF. The CDR3 DNA is TGCAGCGTCGAACCGACTAGCGGCCAAGAGACCCAGTACTTC.

The gene calls are TRBV2 and TRBJ2-7; possibly TRBD1 for D (6 bases). With 8 bases removed from V and 4 bases from J, the gap between germline ends came to 12 bases. The CDR3 is made up of 12 amino acids. The germline CDR1 and CDR2 sequences are SNHLY and FYNNEI. CDR3 protein: CASLGQIYEQYF. Here the CDR3 DNA reads TGTGCCAGCCTCGGACAGATTTACGAGCAGTACTTC.

This clonotype showed up just a few times. The V gene is TRBV20-1, the J gene TRBJ2-7; 7 bases line up with TRBD1. Trimming removed 0 bases from V and 3 bases from J; junction bases left unmatched: 5. Germline V gives CDR1 DFQATT, CDR2 SNEGSKA (reference sequence). The CDR3 is made up of 14 amino acids. The CDR3 nucleotides are TGCAGTGCTAGAGATTTAGCAGGGGGCTACGAGCAGTACGTC. This encodes CSARDLAGGYEQYV.

This clonotype was recorded many times. The V call is TRBV7-2, the J call TRBJ2-3; D remains ambiguous. The V and J ends lost 0 bases and 0 bases respectively, with 13 bases between them. CDR3 size: 17 residues. Germline V gene data show CDR1 as SGHTA and CDR2 as FQGNSA. The CDR3 coding sequence is TGTGCCAGCAGCTTAGCGATCGTTTCGTCTAGCACAGATACGCAGTATTTT. It codes for CASSLAIVSSSTDTQYF.

This clonotype showed up many times. The chain links TRBV7-2 to TRBJ2-5, with D hard to call. This CDR3 spans 15 amino acids. The germline V gene has CDR1 SGHTA and CDR2 FQGNSA. Trimming shortened V by 2 bases and J by 5 bases, and 15 bases separated the two germline ends. DNA of the CDR3: TGTGCCAGCAGCTTAAGATCTAGGGCTCGGGAGACCCAGTACTTC. Residues: CASSLRSRARETQYF.

This sequence joins TRBV6-1 and TRBJ2-2; D remains ambiguous. The germline V gene has CDR1 MNHNS and CDR2 SASEGT. The V and J ends lost 1 base and 11 bases respectively, with 11 bases between them. The CDR3 extends over 13 amino acids. The CDR3, as DNA: TGTGCCAGCAGTGAAGGCACCGGACCCGAGCTGTTTTTT. Translated, it gives CASSEGTGPELFF.

V usage is TRBV27 and J usage is TRBJ1-5; D not certain. Trimming removed 5 bases from V and 5 bases from J, with 10 bases in between. The CDR3 has 13 residues. CDR1 is MNHEY and CDR2 is SMNVEV in the germline V gene (reference sequence). DNA of the CDR3: TGTGCCAGCAGTGCCGGCTTCCATCAGCCCCAGCATTTT. Its translation is CASSAGFHQPQHF.

This chain links TRBV6-1 with TRBJ2-1, with 8 bases aligning to TRBD2. Per germline, CDR1 MNHNS and CDR2 SASEGT. The ends lost 4 bases at V and 3 bases at J; junction bases unmatched: 5. The CDR3 length is 15 residues. This CDR3 is CASSADGGGYNEQFF. The CDR3 nucleotides are TGTGCCAGCAGTGCAGACGGGGGGGGCTACAATGAGCAGTTCTTC.

The chain carries TRBV5-6 and TRBJ2-5; TRBD2 aligns across 9 bases. V gave up 2 bases and J gave up 5 bases; unmatched junction bases: 10. The CDR3 is 16 amino acids. Germline values: CDR1 SGHDT, CDR2 YYEEEE. The CDR3: CASSFASGATGETQYF. The CDR3 DNA is TGTGCCAGCAGCTTCGCTAGCGGGGCTACAGGGGAGACCCAGTACTTC.